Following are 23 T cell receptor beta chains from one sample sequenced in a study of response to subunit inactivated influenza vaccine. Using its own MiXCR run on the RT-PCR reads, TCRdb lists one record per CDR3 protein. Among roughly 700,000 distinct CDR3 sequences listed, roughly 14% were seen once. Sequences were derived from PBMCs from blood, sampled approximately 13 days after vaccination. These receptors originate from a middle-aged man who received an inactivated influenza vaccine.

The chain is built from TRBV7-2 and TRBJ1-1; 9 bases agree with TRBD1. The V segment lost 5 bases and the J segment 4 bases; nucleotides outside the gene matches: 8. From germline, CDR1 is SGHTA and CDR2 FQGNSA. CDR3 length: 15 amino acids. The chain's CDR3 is CASSPQDRGVTEAFF. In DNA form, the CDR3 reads TGTGCCAGCAGCCCCCAGGACAGGGGTGTCACTGAAGCTTTCTTT. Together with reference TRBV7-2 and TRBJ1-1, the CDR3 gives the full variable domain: GAGVSQSPSNKVTEKGKDVELRCDPISGHTALYWYRQSLGQGLEFLIYFQGNSAPDKSGLPSDRFSAERTGGSVSTLTIQRTQQEDSAVYLCASSPQDRGVTEAFFGQGTRLTVV.

The CDR3 DNA sequence: TGCAGTGCTAGAAAACCGGGACTAGCGGGGGTTGAGCAGTACTTC. Translated, it gives CSARKPGLAGVEQYF. V is TRBV20-1 and J is TRBJ2-7; 14 bases match TRBD2. Germline V CDR1 and CDR2: DFQATT, SNEGSKA (reference sequence). The CDR3 runs 15 residues. V lost 2 bases, J lost 7 bases, and 7 bases stayed unmatched.

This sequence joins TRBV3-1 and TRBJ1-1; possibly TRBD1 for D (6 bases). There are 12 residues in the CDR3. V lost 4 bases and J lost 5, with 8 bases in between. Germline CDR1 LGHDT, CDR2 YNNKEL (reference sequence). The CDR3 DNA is TGTGCCAGCAGCCTCGGACAGACTGAAGCTTTCTTT. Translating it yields CASSLGQTEAFF. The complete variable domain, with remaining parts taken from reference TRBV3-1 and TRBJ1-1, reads DTAVSQTPKYLVTQMGNDKSIKCEQNLGHDTMYWYKQDSKKFLKIMFSYNNKELIINETVPNRFSPKSPDKAHLNLHINSLELGDSAVYFCASSLGQTEAFFGQGTRLTVV.

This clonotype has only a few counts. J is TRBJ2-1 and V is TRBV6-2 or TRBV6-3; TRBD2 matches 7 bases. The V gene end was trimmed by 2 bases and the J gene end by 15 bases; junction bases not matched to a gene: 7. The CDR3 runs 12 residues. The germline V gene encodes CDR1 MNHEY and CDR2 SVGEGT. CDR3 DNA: TGTGCCAGCAGTTACGGGACTATTCCACTGTTCTTC. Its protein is CASSYGTIPLFF.

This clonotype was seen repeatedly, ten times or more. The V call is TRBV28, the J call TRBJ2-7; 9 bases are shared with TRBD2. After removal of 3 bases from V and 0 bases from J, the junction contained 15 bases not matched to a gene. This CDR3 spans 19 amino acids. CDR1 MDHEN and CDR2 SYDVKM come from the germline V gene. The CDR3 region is CASSLAGLAVQKSSYEQYF. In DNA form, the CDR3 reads TGTGCCAGCAGTTTGGCGGGACTAGCCGTACAAAAGAGCTCCTACGAGCAGTACTTC.

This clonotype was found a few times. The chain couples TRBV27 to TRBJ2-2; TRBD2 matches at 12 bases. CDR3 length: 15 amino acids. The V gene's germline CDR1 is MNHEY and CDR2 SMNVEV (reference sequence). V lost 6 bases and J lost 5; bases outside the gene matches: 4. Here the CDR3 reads CASSDGTSGTGELFF. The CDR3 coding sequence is TGTGCCAGCAGCGATGGGACTAGCGGGACCGGGGAGCTGTTTTTT.

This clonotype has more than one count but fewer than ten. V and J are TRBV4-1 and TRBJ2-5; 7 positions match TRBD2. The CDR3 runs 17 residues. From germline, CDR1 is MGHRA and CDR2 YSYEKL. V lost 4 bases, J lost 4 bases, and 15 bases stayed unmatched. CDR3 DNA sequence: TGCGCCAGCAGCCGTTTCCTTACGGGGGGAAGTGTAGAGACCCAGTACTTC. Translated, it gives CASSRFLTGGSVETQYF.

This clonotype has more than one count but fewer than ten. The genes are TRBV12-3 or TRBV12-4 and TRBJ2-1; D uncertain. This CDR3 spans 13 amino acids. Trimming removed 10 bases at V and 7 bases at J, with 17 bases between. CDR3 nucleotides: TGTGCCACCTCTTCGCAGTATAATAATGAGCAGTTCTTC. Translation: CATSSQYNNEQFF.

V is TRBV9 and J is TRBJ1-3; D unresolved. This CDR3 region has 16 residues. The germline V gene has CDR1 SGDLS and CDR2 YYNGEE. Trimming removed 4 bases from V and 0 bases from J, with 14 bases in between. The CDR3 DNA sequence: TGTGCCAGCAGCCACTTTCTGGGGAGCTCTGGAAACACCATATATTTT. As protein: CASSHFLGSSGNTIYF.

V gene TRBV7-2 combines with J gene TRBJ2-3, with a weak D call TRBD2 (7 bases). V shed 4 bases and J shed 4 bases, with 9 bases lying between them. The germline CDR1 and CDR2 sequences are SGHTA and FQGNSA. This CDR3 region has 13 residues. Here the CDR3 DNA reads TGTGCCAGCAGCTGGGGGGGCTCAGATACGCAGTATTTT. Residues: CASSWGGSDTQYF.

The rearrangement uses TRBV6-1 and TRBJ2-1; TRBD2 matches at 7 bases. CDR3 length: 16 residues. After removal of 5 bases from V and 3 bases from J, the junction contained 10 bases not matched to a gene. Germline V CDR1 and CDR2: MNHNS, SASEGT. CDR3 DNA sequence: TGTGCCAGCAGTAGGTATGGGGGAGGGCGCTACAATGAGCAGTTCTTC. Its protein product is CASSRYGGGRYNEQFF.

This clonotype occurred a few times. CDR3 nucleotide sequence: TGTGCCAGCAGTGGGTCGGGTTTTCGAGAGTACACCGGGGAGCTGTTTTTT. It specifies CASSGSGFREYTGELFF. This rearrangement joins TRBV6-1 to TRBJ2-2; D not certain. Between the trimmed V and J ends, which lost 4 bases and 3 bases, there was a span of 18 bases. The germline CDR1 and CDR2 sequences are MNHNS and SASEGT. CDR3 length: 17 amino acids.

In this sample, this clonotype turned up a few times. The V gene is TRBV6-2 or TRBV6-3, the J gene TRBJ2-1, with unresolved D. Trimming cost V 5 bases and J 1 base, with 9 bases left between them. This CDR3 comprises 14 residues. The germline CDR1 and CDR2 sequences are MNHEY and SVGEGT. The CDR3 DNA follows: TGTGCCAGCAGTGACTTCTTTTCCTACAATGAGCAGTTCTTC. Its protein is CASSDFFSYNEQFF.

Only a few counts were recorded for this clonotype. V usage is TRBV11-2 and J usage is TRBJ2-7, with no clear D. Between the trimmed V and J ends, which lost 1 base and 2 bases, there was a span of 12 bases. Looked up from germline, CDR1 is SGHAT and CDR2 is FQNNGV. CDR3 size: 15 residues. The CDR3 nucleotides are TGTGCCAGCAGCTTAGCCTACAGTTCAACCTACGAGCAGTACTTC. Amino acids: CASSLAYSSTYEQYF.

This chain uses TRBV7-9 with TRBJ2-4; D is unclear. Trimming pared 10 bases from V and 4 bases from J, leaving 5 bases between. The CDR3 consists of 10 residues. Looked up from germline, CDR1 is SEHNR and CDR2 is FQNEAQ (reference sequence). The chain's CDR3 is CATTKNIQYF. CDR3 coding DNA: TGTGCCACCACGAAAAACATTCAGTACTTC.

CDR3 bases: TGTGCCAGCGGCGCCAACGGACCCTACGAGCAGTACTTC. Protein sequence: CASGANGPYEQYF. This chain joins TRBV6-6 and TRBJ2-7, with D uncertain. The CDR3 has 13 amino acids. V gave up 8 bases and J gave up 2 bases, with 13 bases separating them. CDR1 and CDR2 (germline): MNHNY, SVGAGI (reference sequence).

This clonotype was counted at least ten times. The CDR3 DNA reads as TGTGCCAGCAGCCGGGACAGGGCCTACGAGCAGTACTTC. Residues: CASSRDRAYEQYF. The genes are TRBV7-2 and TRBJ2-7; 9 bases line up with TRBD1. V trimming: 5 bases; J trimming: 2 bases; junction bases outside the gene matches: 1. The CDR3 covers 13 residues. Germline values: CDR1 SGHTA, CDR2 FQGNSA.

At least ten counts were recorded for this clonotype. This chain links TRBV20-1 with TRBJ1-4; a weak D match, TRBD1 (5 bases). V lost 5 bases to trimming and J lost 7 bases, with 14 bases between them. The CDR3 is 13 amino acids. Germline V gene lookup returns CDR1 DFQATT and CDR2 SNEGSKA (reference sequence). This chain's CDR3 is CSAAGGASEKLFF. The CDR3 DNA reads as TGCAGTGCTGCAGGAGGGGCGAGTGAAAAACTGTTTTTT.

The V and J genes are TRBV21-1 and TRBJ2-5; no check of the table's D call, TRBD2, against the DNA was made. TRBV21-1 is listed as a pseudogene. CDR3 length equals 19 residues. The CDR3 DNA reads TGTGCCAGCAGCAGAAATCCTACGCCACTAGCGGGGGGGCAAGAGACCCAGTACTTC. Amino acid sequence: CASSRNPTPLAGGQETQYF.

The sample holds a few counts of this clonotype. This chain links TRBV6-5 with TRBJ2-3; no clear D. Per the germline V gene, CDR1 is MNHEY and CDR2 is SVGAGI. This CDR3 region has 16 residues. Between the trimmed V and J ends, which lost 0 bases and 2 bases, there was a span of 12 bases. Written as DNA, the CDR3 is TGTGCCAGCAGTTACTCCGGTAATGTGGACACAGATACGCAGTATTTT. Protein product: CASSYSGNVDTDTQYF.

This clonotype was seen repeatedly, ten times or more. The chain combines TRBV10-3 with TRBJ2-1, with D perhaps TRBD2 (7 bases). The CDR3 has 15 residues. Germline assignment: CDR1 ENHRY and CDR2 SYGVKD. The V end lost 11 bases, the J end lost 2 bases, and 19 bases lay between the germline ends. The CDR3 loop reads CAAAGARITYNEQFF. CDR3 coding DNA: TGTGCCGCCGCGGGGGCAAGAATCACCTACAATGAGCAGTTCTTC.

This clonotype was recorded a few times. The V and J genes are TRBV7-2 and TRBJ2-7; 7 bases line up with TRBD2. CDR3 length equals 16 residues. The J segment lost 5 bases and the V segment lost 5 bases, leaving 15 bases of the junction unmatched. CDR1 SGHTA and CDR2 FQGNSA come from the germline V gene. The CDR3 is CASSNPPGLPFHEQYF. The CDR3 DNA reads TGTGCCAGCAGCAATCCACCGGGACTACCTTTCCACGAGCAGTACTTC.

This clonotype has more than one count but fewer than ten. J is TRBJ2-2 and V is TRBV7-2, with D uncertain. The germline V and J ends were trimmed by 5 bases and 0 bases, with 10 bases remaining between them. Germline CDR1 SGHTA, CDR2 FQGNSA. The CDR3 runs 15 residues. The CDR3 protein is CASSLQSSNTGELFF. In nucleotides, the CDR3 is TGTGCCAGCAGCCTCCAGAGTTCGAACACCGGGGAGCTGTTTTTT.